Detailed here is one T cell receptor (beta chain). Its target is unknown. Unstimulated regulatory T cells (CD4+CD25+CD127-), CD4+CD25- non-regulatory cells, CD4 and CD8 cells were FACS-sorted from thawed PBMCs. There are 15 residues in the CDR3. Trimming shortened V by 5 bases and J by 1 base, and 15 bases separated the two germline ends. CDR1 SGHRS and CDR2 YFSETQ come from the germline V gene. Data came from immunoSEQ multiplex PCR; TCRdb stores just in-frame clones and leaves some out. The sample shows about 69,000 clones, roughly nine tenths of them seen only once. This sample is part of a study of Tregs in tolerant kidney transplant recipients. General study results and limits: Activated donor B cell expansion appeared to reveal the most relevant donor-specific TCRbeta repertoire.

The chain couples TRBV5-1 to TRBJ1-1; possibly TRBD1 for D (6 bases). This TCR was recovered from a human donor who received a combined kidney and bone marrow transplant. This sample comprised CD4+ T cells from blood, obtained before the transplant. The CDR3 region has the DNA TGCGCCAGCAGTACAGGGAGATTAGGGAACACTGAAGCTTTCTTT. Translation: CASSTGRLGNTEAFF.